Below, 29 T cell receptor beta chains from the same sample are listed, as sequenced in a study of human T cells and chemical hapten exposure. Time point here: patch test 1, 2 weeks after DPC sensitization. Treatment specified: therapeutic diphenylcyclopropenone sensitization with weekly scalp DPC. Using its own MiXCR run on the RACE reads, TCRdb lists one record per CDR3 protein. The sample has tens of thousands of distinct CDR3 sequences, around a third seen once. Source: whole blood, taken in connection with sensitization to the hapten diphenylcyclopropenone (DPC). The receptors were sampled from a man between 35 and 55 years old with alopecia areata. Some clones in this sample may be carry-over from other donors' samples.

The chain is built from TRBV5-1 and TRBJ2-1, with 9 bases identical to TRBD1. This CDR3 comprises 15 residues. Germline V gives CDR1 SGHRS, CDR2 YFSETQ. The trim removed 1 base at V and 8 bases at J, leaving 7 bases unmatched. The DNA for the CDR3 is TGCGCCAGCAGCTTGAGGGGACAGGGTGGGGATGAGCAGTTCTTC. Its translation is CASSLRGQGGDEQFF. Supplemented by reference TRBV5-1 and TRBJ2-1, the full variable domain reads KAGVTQTPRYLIKTRGQQVTLSCSPISGHRSVSWYQQTPGQGLQFLFEYFSETQRNKGNFPGRFSGRQFSNSRSEMNVSTLELGDSALYLCASSLRGQGGDEQFFGPGTRLTVL.

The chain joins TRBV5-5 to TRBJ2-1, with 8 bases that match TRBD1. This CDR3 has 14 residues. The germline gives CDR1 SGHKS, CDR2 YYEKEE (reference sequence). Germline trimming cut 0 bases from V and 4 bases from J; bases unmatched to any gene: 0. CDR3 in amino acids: CASSLGTGYNEQFF. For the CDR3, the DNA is TGTGCCAGCAGCTTGGGGACAGGGTACAATGAGCAGTTCTTC.

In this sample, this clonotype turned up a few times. CDR3 protein: CASSPDSTDTQYF. CDR3 DNA sequence: TGTGCCAGCTCACCGGACAGCACAGATACGCAGTATTTT. The V call is TRBV18, the J call TRBJ2-3; D remains ambiguous. The CDR3 is 13 residues long. Trimming stripped 3 bases from V and 0 bases from J, with 4 bases between. Germline CDR1 is KGHSH and CDR2 is LQKENI.

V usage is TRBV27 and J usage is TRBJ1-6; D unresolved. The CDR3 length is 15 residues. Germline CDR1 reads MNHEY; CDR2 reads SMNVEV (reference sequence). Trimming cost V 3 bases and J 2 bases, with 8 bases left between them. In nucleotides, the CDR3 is TGTGCCAGCAGTTTGACCTTACCCTATAATTCACCCCTCCACTTT. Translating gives CASSLTLPYNSPLHF.

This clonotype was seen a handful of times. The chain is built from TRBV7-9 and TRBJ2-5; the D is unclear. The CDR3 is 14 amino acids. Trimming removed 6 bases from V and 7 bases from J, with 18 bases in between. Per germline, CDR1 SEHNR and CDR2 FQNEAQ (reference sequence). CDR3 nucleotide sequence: TGTGCCAGCAGTTTATCCGACGGGTCGAGGACCCAGTACTTC. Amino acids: CASSLSDGSRTQYF.

CDR3 loop: CSARGRGYGNQPQHF. CDR3 sequence (DNA): TGCAGTGCTAGAGGACGAGGGTACGGCAATCAGCCCCAGCATTTT. The chain has TRBV20-1 and TRBJ1-5; no firm D call. The CDR3 is made up of 15 amino acids. Trimming took off 1 base at V and 2 bases at J, with 12 bases between the two ends. The germline V gene encodes CDR1 DFQATT and CDR2 SNEGSKA (reference sequence).

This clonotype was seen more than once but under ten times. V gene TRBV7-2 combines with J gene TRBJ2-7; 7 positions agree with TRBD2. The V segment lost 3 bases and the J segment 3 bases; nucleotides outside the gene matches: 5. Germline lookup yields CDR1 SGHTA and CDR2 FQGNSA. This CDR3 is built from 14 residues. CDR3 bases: TGTGCCAGCAGCTTTGGTGCGGGAGACTACGAGCAGTACTTC. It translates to CASSFGAGDYEQYF.

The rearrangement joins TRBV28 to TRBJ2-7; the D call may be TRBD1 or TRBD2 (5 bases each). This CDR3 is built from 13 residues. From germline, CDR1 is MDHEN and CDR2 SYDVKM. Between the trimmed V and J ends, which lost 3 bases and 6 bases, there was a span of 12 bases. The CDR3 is CASSFRDGREQYF. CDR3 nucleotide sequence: TGTGCCAGCAGTTTTCGGGACGGTCGCGAGCAGTACTTC.

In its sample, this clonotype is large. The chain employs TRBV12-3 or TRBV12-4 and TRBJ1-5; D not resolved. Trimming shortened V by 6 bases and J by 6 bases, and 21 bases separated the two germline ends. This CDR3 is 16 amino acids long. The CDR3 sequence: CASSPPLGVNGQPQHF. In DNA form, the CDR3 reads TGTGCCAGCAGCCCTCCCCTGGGAGTAAACGGTCAGCCCCAGCATTTT.

The CDR3 reads CSARGGTVNTEAFF. As DNA, the CDR3 is TGCAGTGCTAGAGGTGGGACAGTGAACACTGAAGCTTTCTTT. V gene TRBV20-1 combines with J gene TRBJ1-1; 7 positions match TRBD1. Germline assignment: CDR1 DFQATT and CDR2 SNEGSKA (reference sequence). This CDR3 is 14 amino acids long. Losses at the gene ends were 1 base for V and 0 bases for J; bases not matched to a gene: 2.

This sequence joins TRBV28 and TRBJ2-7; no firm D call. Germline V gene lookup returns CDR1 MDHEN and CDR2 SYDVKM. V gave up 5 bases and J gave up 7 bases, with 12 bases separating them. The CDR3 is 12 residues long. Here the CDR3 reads CASSLATREQYF. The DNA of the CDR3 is TGTGCCAGCAGTCTTGCAACACGAGAGCAGTACTTC.

The CDR3 is CSDRGQTDTQYF. The CDR3, as DNA: TGCAGCGATAGGGGGCAGACAGATACGCAGTATTTT. This chain joins TRBV29-1 and TRBJ2-3; 7 bases are shared with TRBD1. CDR3 length: 12 residues. The trim removed 7 bases at V and 3 bases at J, leaving 4 bases unmatched. Per germline, CDR1 SQVTM and CDR2 ANQGSEA.

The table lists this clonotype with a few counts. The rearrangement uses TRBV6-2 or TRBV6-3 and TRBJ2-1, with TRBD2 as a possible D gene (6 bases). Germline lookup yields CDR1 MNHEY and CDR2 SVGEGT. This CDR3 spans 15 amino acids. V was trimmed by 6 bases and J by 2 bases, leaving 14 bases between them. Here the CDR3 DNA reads TGTGCCAGCAGACCACTAGCCGGAACCTACAATGAGCAGTTCTTC. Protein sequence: CASRPLAGTYNEQFF.

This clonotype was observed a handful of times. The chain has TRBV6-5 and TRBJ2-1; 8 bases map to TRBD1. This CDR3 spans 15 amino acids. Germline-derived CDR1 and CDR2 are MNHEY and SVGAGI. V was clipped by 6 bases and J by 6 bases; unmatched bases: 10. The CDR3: CASSPPGTGVNEQFF. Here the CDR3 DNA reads TGTGCCAGCAGCCCTCCCGGGACAGGTGTCAATGAGCAGTTCTTC.

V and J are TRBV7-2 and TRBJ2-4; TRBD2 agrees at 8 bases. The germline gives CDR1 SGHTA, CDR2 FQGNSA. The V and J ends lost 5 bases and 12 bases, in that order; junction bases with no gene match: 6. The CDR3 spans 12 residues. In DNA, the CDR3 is TGTGCCAGCAGCGCGGGGGGATTCACTCAGTACTTC. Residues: CASSAGGFTQYF.

The CDR3: CASSLFGGQEETQYF. CDR3 nucleotides: TGTGCCAGCAGTTTATTTGGGGGGCAGGAGGAGACCCAGTACTTC. This chain uses TRBV27 with TRBJ2-5; possibly TRBD1 or TRBD2 for D (6 bases each). This CDR3 has 15 residues. V was cut by 1 base and J by 5 bases, with 14 bases left in between. The V gene's germline CDR1 is MNHEY and CDR2 SMNVEV (reference sequence).

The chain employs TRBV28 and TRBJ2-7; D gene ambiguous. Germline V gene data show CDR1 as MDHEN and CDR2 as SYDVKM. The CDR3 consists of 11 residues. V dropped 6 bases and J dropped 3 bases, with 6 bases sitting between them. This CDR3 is CASSGRYEQYF. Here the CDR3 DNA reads TGTGCCAGCAGCGGACGCTACGAGCAGTACTTC.

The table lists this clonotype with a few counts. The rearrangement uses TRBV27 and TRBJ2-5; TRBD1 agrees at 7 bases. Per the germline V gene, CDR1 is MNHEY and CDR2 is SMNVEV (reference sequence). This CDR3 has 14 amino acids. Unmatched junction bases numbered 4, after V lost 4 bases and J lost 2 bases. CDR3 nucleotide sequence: TGTGCCAGCAGTTCGTTGACAGGGCAAGAGACCCAGTACTTC. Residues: CASSSLTGQETQYF.

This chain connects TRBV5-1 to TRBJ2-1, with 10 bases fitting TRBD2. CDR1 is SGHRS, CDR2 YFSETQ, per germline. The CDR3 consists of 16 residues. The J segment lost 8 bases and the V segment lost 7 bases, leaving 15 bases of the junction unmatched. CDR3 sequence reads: CASRQPGLATGHEQFF. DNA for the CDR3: TGCGCCAGCCGACAACCGGGACTAGCGACTGGGCATGAGCAGTTCTTC. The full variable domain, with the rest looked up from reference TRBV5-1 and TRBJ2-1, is KAGVTQTPRYLIKTRGQQVTLSCSPISGHRSVSWYQQTPGQGLQFLFEYFSETQRNKGNFPGRFSGRQFSNSRSEMNVSTLELGDSALYLCASRQPGLATGHEQFFGPGTRLTVL.

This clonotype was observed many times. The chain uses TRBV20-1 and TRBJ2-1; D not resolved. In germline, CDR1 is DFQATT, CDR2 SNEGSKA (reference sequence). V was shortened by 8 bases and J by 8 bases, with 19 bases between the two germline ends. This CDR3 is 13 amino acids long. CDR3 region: CSPLAVGIDEQFF. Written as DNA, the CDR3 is TGCAGTCCTCTGGCGGTAGGAATCGATGAGCAGTTCTTC.

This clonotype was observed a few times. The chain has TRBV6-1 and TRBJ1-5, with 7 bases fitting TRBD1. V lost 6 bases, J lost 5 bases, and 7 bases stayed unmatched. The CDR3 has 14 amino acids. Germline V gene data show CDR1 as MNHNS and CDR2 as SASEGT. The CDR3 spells CASSAGTADQPQHF. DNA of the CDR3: TGTGCCAGCAGCGCCGGGACAGCCGATCAGCCCCAGCATTTT.

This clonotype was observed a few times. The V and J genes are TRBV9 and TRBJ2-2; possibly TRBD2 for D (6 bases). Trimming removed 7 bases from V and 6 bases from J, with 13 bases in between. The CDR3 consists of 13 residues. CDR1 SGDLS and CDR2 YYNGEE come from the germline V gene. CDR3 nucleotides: TGTGCCAGCCGACTATCGGGAGCCGGGGAGCTGTTTTTT. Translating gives CASRLSGAGELFF.

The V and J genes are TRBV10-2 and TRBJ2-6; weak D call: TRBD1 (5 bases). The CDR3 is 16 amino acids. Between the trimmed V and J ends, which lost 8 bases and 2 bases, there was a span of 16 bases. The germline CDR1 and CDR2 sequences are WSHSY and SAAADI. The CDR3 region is CASGAGWGPGANVLTF. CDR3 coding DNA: TGCGCCAGCGGGGCCGGATGGGGCCCTGGGGCCAACGTCCTGACTTTC.

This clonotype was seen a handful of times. CDR3 DNA: TGTGCCAGTAGTACGGTGACTAGCGGGAGGGGCAATGAGCAGTTCTTC. It encodes CASSTVTSGRGNEQFF. V usage is TRBV19 and J usage is TRBJ2-1; 14 bases agree with TRBD2. Germline values: CDR1 LNHDA, CDR2 SQIVND (reference sequence). The CDR3 has 16 amino acids. The V segment lost 4 bases and the J segment 6 bases; nucleotides outside the gene matches: 5.

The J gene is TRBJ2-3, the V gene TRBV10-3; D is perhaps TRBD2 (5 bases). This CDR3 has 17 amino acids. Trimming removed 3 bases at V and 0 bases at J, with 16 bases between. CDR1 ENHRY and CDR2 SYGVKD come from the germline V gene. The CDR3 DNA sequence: TGTGCCATCAGTGAAGGTAGAGGGAGCGAAAGCACAGATACGCAGTATTTT. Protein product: CAISEGRGSESTDTQYF.

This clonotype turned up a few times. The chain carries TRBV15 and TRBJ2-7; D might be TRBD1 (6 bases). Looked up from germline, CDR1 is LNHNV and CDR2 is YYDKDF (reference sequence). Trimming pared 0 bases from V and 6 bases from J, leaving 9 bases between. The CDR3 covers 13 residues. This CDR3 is CATSRDLGGEQYF. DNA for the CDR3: TGTGCCACCAGCAGAGATCTAGGGGGCGAGCAGTACTTC. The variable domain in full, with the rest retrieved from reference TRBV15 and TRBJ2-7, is DAMVIQNPRYQVTQFGKPVTLSCSQTLNHNVMYWYQQKSSQAPKLLFHYYDKDFNNEADTPDNFQSRRPNTSFCFLDIRSPGLGDTAMYLCATSRDLGGEQYFGPGTRLTVT.

The DNA of the CDR3 is TGTGCCAGCAGGTCCGGGACTAGCAGATACAATGAGCAGTTCTTC. It yields the protein CASRSGTSRYNEQFF. The V call is TRBV3-1, the J call TRBJ2-1, with 9 bases aligning to TRBD2. Germline lookup yields CDR1 LGHDT and CDR2 YNNKEL (reference sequence). The junction had 7 bases not matched to a gene; V was cut back by 6 bases and J by 4 bases. This CDR3 region has 15 residues.

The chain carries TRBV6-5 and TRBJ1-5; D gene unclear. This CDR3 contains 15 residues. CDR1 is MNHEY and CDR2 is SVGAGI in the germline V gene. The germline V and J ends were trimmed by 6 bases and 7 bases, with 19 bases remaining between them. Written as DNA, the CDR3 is TGTGCCAGCAGCCCAACAGTGATTAGAGTCCAGCCCCAGCATTTT. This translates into CASSPTVIRVQPQHF.

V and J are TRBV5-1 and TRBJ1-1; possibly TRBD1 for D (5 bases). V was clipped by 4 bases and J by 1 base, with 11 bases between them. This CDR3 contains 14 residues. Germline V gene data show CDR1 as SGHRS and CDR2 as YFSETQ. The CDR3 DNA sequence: TGCGCCAGCAGCATGTGGGGCGCGAACACTGAAGCTTTCTTT. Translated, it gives CASSMWGANTEAFF.